The rows below give T cell receptor beta chains drawn from one sample of a study of cytomegalovirus exposure and HLA in healthy donors. Assay: immunoSEQ multiplex PCR; the TCRdb copy retains only in-frame clones and omits some. The sample yields roughly 200,000 clones, just under 70% seen once. The sequencing sample was made of PBMCs. These receptors were obtained from a man in his forties in good health and CMV-seropositive. Each CDR3 is given with its conserved first and last residue. D genes are given only for firm matches. For some rows the clone size is stated as once, few or many, or as a class when expanded; others skip it.

CASSFRDRNQETQYF,TGCGCCAGCAGCTTCCGGGACAGGAACCAAGAGACCCAGTACTTC,TRBJ2-5,TRBV5-1,15,NA,TRBD1
CASSQENGQGWGNTIYF,TGCGCCAGCAGCCAAGAAAATGGACAGGGTTGGGGAAACACCATATATTTT,TRBJ1-3,TRBV4-1,17,few,TRBD1
CASSWDGTVNYEQYF,TGCGCCAGCAGCTGGGACGGGACAGTCAATTACGAGCAGTACTTC,TRBJ2-7,TRBV5-1,15,NA,TRBD1
CASSLGGTLNTEAFF,TGTGCCAGCAGCTTAGGAGGTACCCTGAACACTGAAGCTTTCTTT,TRBJ1-1,TRBV7-3,15,few,NA
CASTTLGRGLRRGGELFF,TGTGCCAGCACCACCCTCGGGCGGGGGCTCAGGAGAGGCGGGGAGCTGTTTTTT,TRBJ2-2,TRBV28,18,NA,NA
CASSLGGKPETQYF,TGTGCCAGCAGCTTAGGAGGCAAGCCAGAGACCCAGTACTTC,TRBJ2-5,TRBV11-3,14,NA,NA
CASSPGRGSTEAFF,TGTGCCAGCAGCCCCGGGCGGGGCAGCACTGAAGCTTTCTTT,TRBJ1-1,TRBV11-1,14,NA,NA
CASSSGSYGYTF,TGTGCCAGCAGTTCGGGTTCCTATGGCTACACCTTC,TRBJ1-2,TRBV27,12,NA,NA
CASSPDPRAYEQYF,TGTGCCAGCAGCCCGGACCCGAGGGCTTACGAGCAGTACTTC,TRBJ2-7,TRBV5-6,14,NA,NA
CASSWTSGGAEQYF,TGTGCCAGTAGTTGGACTAGCGGGGGGGCGGAACAGTACTTC,TRBJ2-7,TRBV19,14,NA,TRBD2
CASSLQGLEAFF,TGCGCCAGCAGTCTACAGGGGCTGGAAGCTTTCTTT,TRBJ1-1,TRBV5-1,12,NA,TRBD1
CASQLGTTGELFF,TGTGCCAGCCAACTCGGGACAACCGGGGAGCTGTTTTTT,TRBJ2-2,TRBV2,13,NA,NA
CASRFRDTGVDTQYF,TGTGCCAGCAGATTCCGGGACACCGGAGTAGATACGCAGTATTTT,TRBJ2-3,TRBV2,15,NA,NA
CASSYGAGDYNEQFF,TGTGCCAGCAGTTACGGGGCGGGGGACTACAATGAGCAGTTCTTC,TRBJ2-1,TRBV6-6,15,NA,TRBD2
CASRTGSNYGYTF,TGCGCCAGCAGGACAGGGTCTAACTATGGCTACACCTTC,TRBJ1-2,TRBV5-1,13,NA,TRBD1
CASSMDRKQYF,TGTGCCAGCAGTATGGACAGGAAGCAGTATTTT,TRBJ2-3,TRBV6-1,11,NA,TRBD1
CSVERDRVNTEAFF,TGCAGCGTTGAGCGGGACAGGGTGAACACTGAAGCTTTCTTT,TRBJ1-1,TRBV29-1,14,NA,TRBD1
CASSQVAGSNYGYTF,TGTGCCAGCAGCCAAGTTGCAGGGTCTAACTATGGCTACACCTTC,TRBJ1-2,TRBV4-2,15,NA,NA
CSVEAPTGMAEAFF,TGCAGCGTTGAAGCTCCAACAGGTATGGCTGAAGCTTTCTTT,TRBJ1-1,TRBV29-1,14,NA,NA